The clone carrying this T cell receptor beta chain was seen a handful of times. The antigen is not known. V was clipped by 4 bases and J by 2 bases, with 11 bases between them. This CDR3 has 15 amino acids. This entry is derived from a study of T cells after yellow fever vaccination. Points from the study as a whole: A faster peak, day 5 versus 15, was reached by the weaker secondary response. Subsequent to the booster, the majority of primary-vaccination clones reappeared (roughly 96% CD4, around 85% CD8).

TCRdb recomputed calls from the 5' RACE reads with MiXCR, one row per CDR3 protein. The sample contains approximately 120,000 distinct CDR3 sequences, around 7.4% of which appear only once. V usage is TRBV23-1 and J usage is TRBJ2-2; the D gene is possibly TRBD2 (6 bases). TRBV23-1 is an ORF; its function is uncertain. The origin of this receptor is a young man who received the YFV17D yellow fever vaccine. The sample here was CD4+ T cells sorted from PBMCs, taken 9 to 11 days after the first yellow fever vaccination. CDR3 DNA: TGCGCCAGCAGTCCCTGGGGAGGAAACACCGGGGAGCTGTTTTTT. Its translation is CASSPWGGNTGELFF.